This TCR beta chain was sequenced for a study of blood T cell repertoires in COVID-19. Here immunoSEQ multiplex PCR was the method, and the copy in TCRdb shows in-frame clones only, minus some. This table holds approximately 270,000 clones, about 90% found once. The CDR3 is made up of 14 amino acids. Germline V gene sequence: CDR1 MGHRA, CDR2 YSYEKL. V was clipped by 3 bases and J by 2 bases, with 8 bases between them. The source is a man younger than 35 with active or convalescent COVID-19. The sample was peripheral blood. V gene TRBV4-1 combines with J gene TRBJ1-5, with D unresolved. The CDR3 coding sequence is TGCGCCAGCAGCCAGTCTCCAGGCAATCAGCCCCAGCATTTT. Translation: CASSQSPGNQPQHF.